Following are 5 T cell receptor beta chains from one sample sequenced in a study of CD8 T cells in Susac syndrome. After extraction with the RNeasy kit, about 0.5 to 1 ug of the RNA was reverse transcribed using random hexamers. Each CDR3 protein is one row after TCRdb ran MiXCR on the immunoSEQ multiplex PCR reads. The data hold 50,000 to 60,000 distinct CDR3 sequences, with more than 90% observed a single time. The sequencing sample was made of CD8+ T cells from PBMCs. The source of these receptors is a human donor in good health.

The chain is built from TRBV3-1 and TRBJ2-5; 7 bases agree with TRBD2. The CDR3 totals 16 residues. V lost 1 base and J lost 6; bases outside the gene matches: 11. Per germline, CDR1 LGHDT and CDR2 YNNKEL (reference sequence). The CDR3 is CASSQVGPSGPQTQYF. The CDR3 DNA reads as TGTGCCAGCAGCCAAGTTGGTCCTAGCGGCCCCCAGACCCAGTACTTC.

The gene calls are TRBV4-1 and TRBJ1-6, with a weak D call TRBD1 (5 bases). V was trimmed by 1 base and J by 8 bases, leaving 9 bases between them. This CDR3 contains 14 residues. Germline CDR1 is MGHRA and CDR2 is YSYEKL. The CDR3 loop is CASSQVTRDSPLHF. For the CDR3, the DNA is TGCGCCAGCAGCCAAGTCACCAGGGATTCACCCCTCCACTTT.

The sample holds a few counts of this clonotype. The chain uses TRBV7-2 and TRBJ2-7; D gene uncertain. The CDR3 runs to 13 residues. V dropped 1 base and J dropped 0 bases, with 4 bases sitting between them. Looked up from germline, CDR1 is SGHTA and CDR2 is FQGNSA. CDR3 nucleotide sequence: TGTGCCAGCAGCTTAGTTAACTCCTACGAGCAGTACTTC. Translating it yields CASSLVNSYEQYF.

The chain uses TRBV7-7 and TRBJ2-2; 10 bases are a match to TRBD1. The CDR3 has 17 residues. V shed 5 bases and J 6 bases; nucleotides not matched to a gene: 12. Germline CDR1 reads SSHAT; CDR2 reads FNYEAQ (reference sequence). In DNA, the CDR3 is TGTGCCAGCAGCCCCCTCCTGGACAGGGGGTTAGCCGGGGAGCTGTTTTTT. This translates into CASSPLLDRGLAGELFF.

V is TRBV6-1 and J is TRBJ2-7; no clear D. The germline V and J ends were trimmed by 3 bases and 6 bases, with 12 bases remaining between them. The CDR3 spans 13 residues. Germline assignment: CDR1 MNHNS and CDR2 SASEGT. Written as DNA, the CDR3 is TGTGCCAGCAGTGACGTGGAGTCCGCCGAGCAGTACTTC. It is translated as CASSDVESAEQYF.